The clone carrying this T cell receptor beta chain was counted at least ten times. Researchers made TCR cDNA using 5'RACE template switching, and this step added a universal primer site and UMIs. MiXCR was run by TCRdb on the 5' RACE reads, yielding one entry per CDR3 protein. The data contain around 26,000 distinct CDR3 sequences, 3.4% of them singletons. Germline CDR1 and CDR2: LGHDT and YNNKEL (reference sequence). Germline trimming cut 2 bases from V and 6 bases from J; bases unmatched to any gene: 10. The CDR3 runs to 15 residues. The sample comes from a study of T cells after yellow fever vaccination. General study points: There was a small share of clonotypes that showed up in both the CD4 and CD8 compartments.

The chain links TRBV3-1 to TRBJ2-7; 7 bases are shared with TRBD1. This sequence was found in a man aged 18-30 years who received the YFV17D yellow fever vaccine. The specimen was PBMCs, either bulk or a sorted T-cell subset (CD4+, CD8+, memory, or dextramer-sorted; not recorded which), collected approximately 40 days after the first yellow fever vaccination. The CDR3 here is CASSQFLQGLGEQYF. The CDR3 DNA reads TGTGCCAGCAGCCAATTCTTACAGGGGCTTGGCGAGCAGTACTTC.